This T cell receptor (beta chain) was sequenced for a study of cytomegalovirus exposure and HLA in healthy donors. This PCR relied on a set of 60 Vbeta primers and 13 Jbeta primers. Clones were sequenced by immunoSEQ multiplex PCR, and TCRdb holds only the in-frame ones, with some missing. The sample yields some 170,000 clones, 75% to 85% seen once. CDR1 SGHAT and CDR2 FQNNGV come from the germline V gene. This CDR3 comprises 13 residues. V dropped 1 base and J dropped 11 bases, with 9 bases sitting between them. The sequence was obtained from a woman aged 18-35 years in good health and CMV-seropositive. Sequenced material: PBMCs. V and J are TRBV11-2 and TRBJ1-6; no clear D. CDR3 sequence (DNA): TGTGCCAGCAGCTTAGCCCCGACTGCACCCCTCCACTTT. Translating it yields CASSLAPTAPLHF.